This is a list of T cell receptor beta chains from one sample in a study of blood T cell repertoires in COVID-19. Profiled with immunoSEQ multiplex PCR; TCRdb holds only in-frame clones, not every one. The sample includes fewer than 65,000 clones, around 78% seen only once; the top ten take about 5.8%. The source material was peripheral blood. Source of these receptors: a human donor in a cohort sampled during active COVID-19. CDR3s include the opening cysteine and the closing phenylalanine or tryptophan.

V gene	J gene	CDR3 protein
TRBV3-1/TRBV3-2	TRBJ1-2	CASSQAGGFGYTF
TRBV4-3	TRBJ1-1	CASSQGLGGAANTEAFF
TRBV6-5	TRBJ2-1	CASSNRQGNNEQFF
TRBV7-2	TRBJ2-7	CASSFTSLPTREQYF
TRBV14	TRBJ1-1	CASSQAGAYTEAFF
TRBV20-1	TRBJ1-1	CSASTGHWNTEAFF
TRBV5-1	TRBJ2-3	CASSSRGGTDTQYF
TRBV15	TRBJ1-1	CATSRASTGFAEAFF
TRBV2	TRBJ1-1	CASSNRGSGTKAFF
TRBV6-2/TRBV6-3	TRBJ1-1	CASSLGLEATEAFF
TRBV7-2	TRBJ2-2	CASSREAGGPGELFF
TRBV28	TRBJ1-2	CASSRPGGGYTF
TRBV6-5	TRBJ1-2	CASRGGGGWGYTF
TRBV7-8	TRBJ2-7	CASSFGAGGGHSYEQYF
TRBV7-8	TRBJ2-6	CASYGAGSGANVLTF
TRBV9	TRBJ1-6	CASSVATGSGSPLHF